This passage covers 5 T cell receptor beta chains from one sample sequenced in a study of blood T cell repertoires in COVID-19. Assay: immunoSEQ multiplex PCR; the TCRdb copy retains only in-frame clones and omits some. This table has about 260,000 clones, about nine tenths appearing once. Sequencing used peripheral blood. The receptors derive from a man in his sixties who had recovered from COVID-19.

This clone was recorded a few times. The J gene is TRBJ2-1, the V gene TRBV7-9, with 10 bases fitting TRBD1. Germline-derived CDR1 and CDR2 are SEHNR and FQNEAQ (reference sequence). V trimming: 5 bases; J trimming: 0 bases; junction bases outside the gene matches: 7. This CDR3 comprises 17 residues. The CDR3 nucleotides read TGTGCCAGCAGCGCGGGACAGGGGATTAGCTCCTACAATGAGCAGTTCTTC. Amino acid sequence: CASSAGQGISSYNEQFF.

This chain connects TRBV9 to TRBJ2-3, with 8 bases identical to TRBD2. The CDR3 is 16 residues long. Germline CDR1 and CDR2: SGDLS and YYNGEE. V dropped 2 bases and J dropped 4; count of bases not matched to a gene: 9. The CDR3 DNA reads as TGTGCCAGCAGCGTCACTCTTAGCGGGGACTCAGATACGCAGTATTTT. Its translation is CASSVTLSGDSDTQYF.

V is TRBV24-1 and J is TRBJ1-1, with 7 positions matching TRBD1. V was clipped by 4 bases and J by 7 bases; unmatched bases: 11. This CDR3 is built from 15 residues. Germline lookup yields CDR1 KGHDR and CDR2 SFDVKD. The CDR3 is CATSDPGRQGGEAFF. The DNA of the CDR3 is TGTGCCACCAGTGACCCGGGCCGACAGGGTGGTGAAGCTTTCTTT.

CDR3 sequence reads: CASSRNQGGGETQYF. The CDR3 bases are TGTGCCAGCAGCCGCAATCAAGGGGGCGGGGAGACCCAGTACTTC. The chain employs TRBV3-1 (or the pseudogene TRBV3-2) and TRBJ2-5, with 7 bases fitting TRBD1. Germline trimming cut 4 bases from V and 5 bases from J; bases unmatched to any gene: 10. CDR1 and CDR2 (germline): LGHDT, YNNKEL (reference sequence). There are 15 residues in the CDR3.

The rearrangement links TRBV2 to TRBJ2-7; 10 bases line up with TRBD1. Germline CDR1 is SNHLY and CDR2 is FYNNEI. The CDR3 runs 14 residues. After removal of 7 bases from V and 5 bases from J, the junction contained 8 bases not matched to a gene. CDR3 DNA sequence: TGTGCCAGCACCCTACCGGGACAGGGGAACGAGCAGTACTTC. This gives the protein CASTLPGQGNEQYF.